Below, 19 T cell receptor beta chains from the same sample are listed, as sequenced in a study of blood T cell repertoires in COVID-19. The data were produced by immunoSEQ multiplex PCR, yet TCRdb's version contains in-frame clones alone and is incomplete. The data contain hundreds of thousands of clones, 65% to 90% of them singletons. The sample consisted of PBMCs or T cells enriched from blood (not recorded which). The source is a man younger than 45 who had recovered from COVID-19.

This rearrangement joins TRBV19 to TRBJ2-7; 10 bases map to TRBD1. Looked up from germline, CDR1 is LNHDA and CDR2 is SQIVND (reference sequence). J lost 3 bases, V lost 4 bases, and 3 bases had no gene match. CDR3 length equals 14 residues. The CDR3 reads CASSRDRGRYEQYF. The DNA of the CDR3 is TGTGCCAGTAGTAGGGACAGGGGCCGCTACGAGCAGTACTTC.

V usage is TRBV15 and J usage is TRBJ2-7; TRBD2 might be the D (7 bases). The CDR3 loop spans 16 amino acids. Trimming cost V 1 base and J 4 bases, with 17 bases left between them. Germline values: CDR1 LNHNV, CDR2 YYDKDF (reference sequence). The CDR3 nucleotides are TGTGCCACCAGCAGAGGTAGGGGGGAGGGCCTATACGAGCAGTACTTC. As protein: CATSRGRGEGLYEQYF.

This sequence joins TRBV28 and TRBJ2-7, with a tentative D call TRBD1 (6 bases). The CDR3 extends over 15 amino acids. The ends were cut back, 5 bases at V and 2 bases at J, with 16 bases in the middle. The germline CDR1 and CDR2 sequences are MDHEN and SYDVKM. CDR3 nucleotide sequence: TGTGCCAGCAGTCCACGGACAGATTATACCTACGAGCAGTACTTC. Translation: CASSPRTDYTYEQYF. Together with reference TRBV28 and TRBJ2-7, the CDR3 gives the full variable domain: DVKVTQSSRYLVKRTGEKVFLECVQDMDHENMFWYRQDPGLGLRLIYFSYDVKMKEKGDIPEGYSVSREKKERFSLILESASTNQTSMYLCASSPRTDYTYEQYFGPGTRLTVT.

This clone has a single count. The chain employs TRBV12-3 or TRBV12-4 and TRBJ1-2, with 9 positions matching TRBD1. Trimming removed 4 bases from V and 6 bases from J; junction bases left unmatched: 3. The CDR3 length is 13 residues. CDR3 DNA: TGTGCCAGCAGTTGGGGGACAGGGAATGGCTACACCTTC. Its translation is CASSWGTGNGYTF.

This clone was seen a single time. The CDR3 DNA is TGTGCCTGGGGCCCGCGGGACAGAATGAACACTGAAGCTTTCTTT. It is translated as CAWGPRDRMNTEAFF. The chain carries TRBV30 and TRBJ1-1; TRBD1 matches at 7 bases. The CDR3 is made up of 15 amino acids. V shed 5 bases and J 0 bases; nucleotides not matched to a gene: 9. The germline V gene encodes CDR1 GTSNPN and CDR2 SVGIG (reference sequence).

The V call is TRBV10-3, the J call TRBJ1-5, with D unclear. Trimming took off 10 bases at V and 0 bases at J, with 16 bases between the two ends. CDR1 ENHRY and CDR2 SYGVKD come from the germline V gene. The CDR3 is made up of 15 amino acids. The chain's CDR3 is CATRRIEGSNQPQHF. In nucleotides, the CDR3 is TGTGCCACCCGGCGGATTGAGGGTAGCAATCAGCCCCAGCATTTT.

The V call is TRBV27, the J call TRBJ2-1, with 7 bases matching TRBD2. Germline V gives CDR1 MNHEY, CDR2 SMNVEV (reference sequence). This CDR3 has 18 amino acids. Trimming took 3 bases from V and 0 from J; bases not matched to a gene: 11. The CDR3, as DNA: TGTGCCAGCAGTTTCCAATCCCTGGCGGGAGCCTCCTACAATGAGCAGTTCTTC. Its protein is CASSFQSLAGASYNEQFF.

A single count supports this clone. The CDR3 sequence is CASSVTGREAFF. The CDR3 DNA reads TGTGCCAGCAGCGTAACCGGGAGGGAAGCTTTCTTT. The rearrangement joins TRBV13 to TRBJ1-1; no reliable D call. Trimming shortened V by 5 bases and J by 8 bases, and 12 bases separated the two germline ends. Germline CDR1 PRHDT, CDR2 FYEKMQ (reference sequence). CDR3 length equals 12 residues.

The chain joins TRBV7-9 to TRBJ1-4; 8 bases are shared with TRBD1. Germline V gene lookup returns CDR1 SEHNR and CDR2 FQNEAQ (reference sequence). The length of the CDR3 is 11 residues. After removal of 3 bases from V and 13 bases from J, the junction contained 1 base not matched to a gene. As DNA, the CDR3 is TGTGCCAGCAGCTTCGGACAGGGACTGTTTTTT. Translating it yields CASSFGQGLFF.

The chain uses TRBV7-9 and TRBJ2-2, with TRBD2 as a possible D gene (6 bases). The length of the CDR3 is 15 residues. The germline V gene has CDR1 SEHNR and CDR2 FQNEAQ (reference sequence). Between the trimmed V and J ends, which lost 0 bases and 1 base, there was a span of 6 bases. In nucleotides, the CDR3 is TGTGCCAGCAGCTTAGCGGGAGGGAACACCGGGGAGCTGTTTTTT. It yields the protein CASSLAGGNTGELFF.

The J gene is TRBJ1-4, the V gene TRBV5-5; perhaps TRBD1 as D (6 bases). V lost 0 bases, J lost 8 bases, and 14 bases lay in between. Germline V CDR1 and CDR2: SGHKS, YYEKEE (reference sequence). This CDR3 spans 15 amino acids. CDR3 loop: CASSLATGLREKLFF. For the CDR3, the DNA is TGTGCCAGCAGCTTGGCGACAGGACTGAGGGAAAAACTGTTTTTT. Combining the CDR3 with reference TRBV5-5 and TRBJ1-4 gives the whole variable domain DAGVTQSPTHLIKTRGQQVTLRCSPISGHKSVSWYQQVLGQGPQFIFQYYEKEERGRGNFPDRFSARQFPNYSSELNVNALLLGDSALYLCASSLATGLREKLFFGSGTQLSVL.

The chain joins TRBV14 to TRBJ2-7, with 10 positions matching TRBD1. Germline V gene lookup returns CDR1 SGHDN and CDR2 FVKESK. The CDR3 runs 14 residues. V lost 6 bases to trimming and J lost 1 base; unmatched junction nucleotides: 3. CDR3 residues: CASRRTGGSYEQYF. The CDR3 nucleotides are TGTGCCAGCAGGCGGACAGGGGGATCCTACGAGCAGTACTTC. Full variable domain (remainder filled in from reference TRBV14 and TRBJ2-7): EAGVTQFPSHSVIEKGQTVTLRCDPISGHDNLYWYRRVMGKEIKFLLHFVKESKQDESGMPNNRFLAERTGGTYSTLKVQPAELEDSGVYFCASRRTGGSYEQYFGPGTRLTVT.

The chain links TRBV7-2 to TRBJ2-7; TRBD1 agrees at 9 bases. Germline V lookup: CDR1 SGHTA, CDR2 FQGNSA. V shed 5 bases and J 5 bases; nucleotides not matched to a gene: 19. CDR3 length: 18 amino acids. The CDR3 region is CASSLHPSGTGGIDEQYF. CDR3 coding DNA: TGTGCCAGCAGCCTCCACCCGTCGGGTACAGGGGGCATAGACGAGCAGTACTTC.

This clone was found once. This chain links TRBV3-1 (or the pseudogene TRBV3-2) with TRBJ1-2; the D gene is possibly TRBD1 (5 bases). Trimming left V 2 bases short and J 6 bases short, with 19 bases between. The CDR3 has 16 amino acids. CDR1 LGHDT and CDR2 YNNKEL come from the germline V gene (reference sequence). CDR3 protein: CASSQSRYSRVDGYTF. CDR3 nucleotide sequence: TGTGCCAGCAGCCAAAGCCGCTACTCCAGGGTGGATGGCTACACCTTC.

The chain combines TRBV7-8 with TRBJ2-3, with unresolved D. The CDR3 sequence is 16 residues long. V dropped 2 bases and J dropped 0 bases, with 12 bases sitting between them. CDR1 and CDR2 from the germline V gene are SGHVS and FQNEAQ. The CDR3 DNA reads TGTGCCAGCAGCTTAACCCTTAGCTCCAGCACAGATACGCAGTATTTT. As protein: CASSLTLSSSTDTQYF.

This chain links TRBV7-9 with TRBJ1-1, with D possibly being TRBD1 (5 bases). The V end lost 2 bases, the J end lost 1 base, and 8 bases lay between the germline ends. The CDR3 consists of 14 residues. The V gene's germline CDR1 is SEHNR and CDR2 FQNEAQ (reference sequence). This CDR3 reads CASSLSGSNTEAFF. The CDR3 nucleotides are TGTGCCAGCAGCTTATCAGGGTCGAACACTGAAGCTTTCTTT.

The chain links TRBV28 to TRBJ2-5; 7 bases fit TRBD1. CDR3 length: 14 residues. V lost 3 bases, J lost 5 bases, and 6 bases stayed unmatched. Germline V gene lookup returns CDR1 MDHEN and CDR2 SYDVKM. The CDR3, as DNA: TGTGCCAGCAGTTTCGACAGGGCTGCGGAGACCCAGTACTTC. Protein: CASSFDRAAETQYF.

This clone was seen more than once but under ten times. The V call is TRBV20-1, the J call TRBJ1-5; no definite D call. Per the germline V gene, CDR1 is DFQATT and CDR2 is SNEGSKA (reference sequence). The V gene lost 3 bases and the J gene lost 5 bases, with 14 bases spanning the gap. The CDR3 covers 14 residues. This chain's CDR3 is CSASVGLGDQPQHF. The CDR3 DNA is TGCAGTGCTAGTGTCGGACTTGGGGATCAGCCCCAGCATTTT.

The rearrangement links TRBV19 to TRBJ2-1, with a tentative D call TRBD1 (6 bases). The germline V gene encodes CDR1 LNHDA and CDR2 SQIVND (reference sequence). Trimming took 3 bases from V and 2 from J, leaving 8 bases between them. The CDR3 consists of 14 residues. CDR3 sequence (DNA): TGTGCCAGTAGTATTAGGACAGCCTACAATGAGCAGTTCTTC. Encoded protein: CASSIRTAYNEQFF.